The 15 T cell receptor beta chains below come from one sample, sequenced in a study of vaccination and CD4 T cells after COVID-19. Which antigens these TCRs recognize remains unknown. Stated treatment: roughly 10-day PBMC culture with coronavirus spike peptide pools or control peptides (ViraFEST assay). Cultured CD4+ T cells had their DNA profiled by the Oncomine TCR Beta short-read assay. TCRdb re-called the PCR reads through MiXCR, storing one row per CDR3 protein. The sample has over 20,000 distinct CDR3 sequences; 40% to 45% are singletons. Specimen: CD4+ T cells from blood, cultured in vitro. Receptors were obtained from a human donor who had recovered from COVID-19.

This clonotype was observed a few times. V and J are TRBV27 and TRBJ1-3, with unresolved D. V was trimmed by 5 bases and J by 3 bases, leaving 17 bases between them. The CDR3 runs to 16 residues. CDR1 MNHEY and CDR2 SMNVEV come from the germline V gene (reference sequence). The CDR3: CASSPGRRTSGNTIYF. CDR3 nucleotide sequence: TGTGCCAGCAGTCCCGGGAGGAGAACAAGTGGAAACACCATATATTTT.

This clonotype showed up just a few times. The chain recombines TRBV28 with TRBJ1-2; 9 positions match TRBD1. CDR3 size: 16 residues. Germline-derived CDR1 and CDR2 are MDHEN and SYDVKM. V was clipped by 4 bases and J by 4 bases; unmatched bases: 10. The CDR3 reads CASSSPLTGGSYGYTF. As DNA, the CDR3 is TGTGCCAGCAGTTCGCCACTGACAGGGGGGTCCTATGGCTACACCTTC.

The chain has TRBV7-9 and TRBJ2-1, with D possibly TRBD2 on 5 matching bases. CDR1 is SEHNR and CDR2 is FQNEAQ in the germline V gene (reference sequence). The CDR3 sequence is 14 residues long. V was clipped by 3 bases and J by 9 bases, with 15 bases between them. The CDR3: CASSFSTSSVEQFF. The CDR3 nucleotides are TGTGCCAGCAGCTTCAGTACTAGTTCGGTTGAGCAGTTCTTC.

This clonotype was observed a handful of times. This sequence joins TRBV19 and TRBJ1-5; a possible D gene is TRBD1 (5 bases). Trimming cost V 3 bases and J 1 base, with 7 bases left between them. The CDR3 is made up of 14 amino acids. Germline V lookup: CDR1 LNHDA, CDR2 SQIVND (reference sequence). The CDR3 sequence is CASSIRGSNQPQHF. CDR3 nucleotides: TGTGCCAGTAGTATTCGGGGCAGCAATCAGCCCCAGCATTTT.

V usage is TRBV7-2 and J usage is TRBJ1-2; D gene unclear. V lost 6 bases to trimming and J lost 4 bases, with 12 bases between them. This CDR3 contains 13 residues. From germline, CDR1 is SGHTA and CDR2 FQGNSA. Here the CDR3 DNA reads TGTGCCAGCAGTCCAGGACCGGGCTATGGCTACACCTTC. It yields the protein CASSPGPGYGYTF.

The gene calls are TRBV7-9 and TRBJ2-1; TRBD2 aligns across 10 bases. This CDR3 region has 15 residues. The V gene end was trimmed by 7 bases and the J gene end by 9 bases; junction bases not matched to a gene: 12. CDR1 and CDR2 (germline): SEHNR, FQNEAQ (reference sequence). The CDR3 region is CASNLQAGGPIEQFF. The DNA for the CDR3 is TGTGCCAGCAACCTTCAAGCGGGGGGGCCGATTGAGCAGTTCTTC.

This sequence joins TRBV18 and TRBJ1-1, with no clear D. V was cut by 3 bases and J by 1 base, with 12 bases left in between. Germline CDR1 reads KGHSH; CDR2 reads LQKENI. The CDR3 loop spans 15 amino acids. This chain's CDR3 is CASSPEALWNTEAFF. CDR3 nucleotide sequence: TGTGCCAGCTCACCTGAGGCGCTCTGGAACACTGAAGCTTTCTTT.

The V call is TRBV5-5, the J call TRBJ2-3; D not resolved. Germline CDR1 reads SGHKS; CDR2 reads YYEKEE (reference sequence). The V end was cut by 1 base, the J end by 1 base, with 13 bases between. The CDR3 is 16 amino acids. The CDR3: CASSLLSGPRTDTQYF. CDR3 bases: TGTGCCAGCAGCTTGTTATCTGGGCCCCGCACAGATACGCAGTATTTT.

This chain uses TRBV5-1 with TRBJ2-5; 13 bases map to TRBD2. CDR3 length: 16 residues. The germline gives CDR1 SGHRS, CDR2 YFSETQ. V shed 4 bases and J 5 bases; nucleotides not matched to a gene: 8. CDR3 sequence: CASSTGLAGSQETQYF. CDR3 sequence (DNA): TGCGCCAGCAGCACGGGACTAGCGGGGTCGCAGGAGACCCAGTACTTC.

CDR3 coding DNA: TGCGCCAGCAGTTGGGAGAAGGGATGGGCTCAGCCCCAGCATTTT. This encodes CASSWEKGWAQPQHF. The V call is TRBV23-1, the J call TRBJ1-5; D not resolved. TRBV23-1 counts as an open reading frame of uncertain function. CDR3 size: 15 residues. V was shortened by 5 bases and J by 6 bases, with 17 bases between the two germline ends.

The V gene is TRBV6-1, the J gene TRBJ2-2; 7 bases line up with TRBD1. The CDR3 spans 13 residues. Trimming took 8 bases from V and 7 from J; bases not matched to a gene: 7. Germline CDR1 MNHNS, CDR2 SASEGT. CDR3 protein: CASYRGDHGELFF. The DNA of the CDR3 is TGTGCCAGCTACAGGGGTGACCACGGGGAGCTGTTTTTT.

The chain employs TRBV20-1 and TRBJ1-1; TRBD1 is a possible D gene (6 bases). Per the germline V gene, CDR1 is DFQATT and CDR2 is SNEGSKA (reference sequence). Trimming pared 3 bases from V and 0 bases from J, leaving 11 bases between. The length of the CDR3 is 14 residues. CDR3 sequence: CSARETGVNTEAFF. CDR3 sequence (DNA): TGCAGTGCTAGGGAGACAGGTGTGAACACTGAAGCTTTCTTT.

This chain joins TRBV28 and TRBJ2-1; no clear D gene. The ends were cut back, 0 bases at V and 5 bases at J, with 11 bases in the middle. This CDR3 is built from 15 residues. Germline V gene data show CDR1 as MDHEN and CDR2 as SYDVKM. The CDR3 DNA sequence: TGTGCCAGCAGTTTATGGGGCGGAATAAACAATGAGCAGTTCTTC. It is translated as CASSLWGGINNEQFF.

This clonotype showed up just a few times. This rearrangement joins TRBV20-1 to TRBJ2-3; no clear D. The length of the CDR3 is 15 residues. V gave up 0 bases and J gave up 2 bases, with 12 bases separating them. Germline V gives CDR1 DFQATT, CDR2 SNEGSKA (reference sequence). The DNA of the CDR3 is TGCAGTGCTAGAGATTCGAGCCGCACCACAGATACGCAGTATTTT. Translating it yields CSARDSSRTTDTQYF.

The CDR3 nucleotides read TGTGCCAGCAGCGGGACAGTGCCCACTATGGACTACACCTTC. Its translation: CASSGTVPTMDYTF. V is TRBV5-5 and J is TRBJ1-2, with 7 bases that match TRBD1. Losses at the gene ends were 4 bases for V and 10 bases for J; bases not matched to a gene: 13. The CDR3 loop spans 14 amino acids. The V gene's germline CDR1 is SGHKS and CDR2 YYEKEE (reference sequence).